This T cell receptor beta chain was documented in a study of human T cells and chemical hapten exposure (dated by TCRdb to the early 2020s). Background on the whole study: For sensitization, 2% DPC in acetone was applied to a 2 cm by 2 cm area of upper inner arm skin. Throughout the study period of roughly 24 weeks, patients also received therapeutic DPC doses to the scalp every week. Patient blood was sampled pre-sensitization (week 0) and at 2, 6 and about 24 weeks after DPC sensitization. The study tracked peripheral blood TCR repertoire changes in vivo during primary and secondary sensitization to the hapten diphenylcyclopropenone (DPC) in alopecia patients. The patient cohort, mostly female, included alopecia areata with under or over 50% scalp involvement, alopecia totalis and alopecia universalis. Libraries were combined into a pool for sequencing, and differences in TCR yield between samples came mainly from small differences in library volumes within the pool. Patch testing was done on the upper back using Finn chambers containing 0.01% DPC, and results were scored after 6 days according to International Contact Dermatitis Research Group standards. Blood for TCR sequencing was provided by twenty-nine alopecia patients at one to four time points (pre-sensitization, 2, 6 and 24 weeks). The investigation overall reported the following: Repeated subsampling changed both the strength of the expansion versus patch-test correlation and the threshold at which that correlation became significant. DPC sensitization did not change how many TCRs were above 1 in 1000 frequency, and no evidence was found of alterations in global repertoire structure. Patch test score correlated positively with the number of PT1 expanded TCRs, reaching significance at thresholds 8, 16 and 32 but not at 4. Compared with pre-sensitization or healthy control sets, expanded TCRs formed significantly more large CDR3 similarity clusters, which is consistent with antigen-driven responses. All patients had alopecia, a presumed autoimmune disease, so their immune response might differ from that of healthy individuals.

The time point tag for this specimen amounts to: patch test 3, about 24 weeks after DPC sensitization. Explained via the paper, the treatment or condition label denotes: therapeutic diphenylcyclopropenone sensitization with weekly scalp DPC. Blood at each patch-test visit was drawn before the patch test was applied. Eligible patients were aged 18 to 70, diagnosed with alopecia, deemed suitable for DPC therapy, and excluded if pregnant. Total RNA was extracted from unfractionated whole blood that had been collected in Tempus Blood RNA tubes. Library prep was done by RACE. TCRdb records NextSeq 500 as the sequencer. During library preparation, unique molecular identifiers were attached to individual cDNA molecules so that TCRs could be counted quantitatively and reproducibly. For every blood RNA sample, sequencing covered both the TCR alpha and TCR beta chains. Regarding the original processing steps: Samples had a median of roughly 91,000 TCRs, with a range from 23,224 to 690,600. The Decombinator software suite was used to annotate the V, J and CDR3 of the TCR reads. Every sample was subsampled to the same number of TCRs (28,000) for the PS versus PT1 abundance plots. TCRs were defined as expanded if absent before sensitization and observed at least eight times at the 2-week time point. TCRdb reprocessing: public reads trimmed at Q25 with fastp, clones called with MiXCR, in-frame beta chains kept. Each entry is one CDR3 protein sequence, shown with its most common DNA and genes. What appears here as the V and J calls and clone size reflects TCRdb's work, not the paper's. This sample lists over 75,000 distinct CDR3 sequences; 9.5% to 13% were detected once. 1% to 1.2% of the sample is held by the ten biggest clonotypes.

This clonotype was seen only a few times. The antigen this receptor binds is unknown. No base-level quality is on record; no much larger clone is a single base apart. V is cut back by 8 bases and J by 5 bases, with 6 bases in the junction unmatched. CDR1 and CDR2, per the germline V gene (reference sequence), are WNHNN and SYGVQD. From its cysteine to its phenylalanine, the CDR3 spans 12 amino acids. Here the CDR3 DNA is all that survives: 36 bases in frame from base 1. The sequence came from a woman in her twenties or thirties with alopecia areata. Some clones in this sample may be carry-over from other donors' samples. The chain employs TRBV10-1 and TRBJ2-7; a stretch of 7 junction bases matches TRBD1. The source material was whole blood, sampled in connection with sensitization to the hapten diphenylcyclopropenone (DPC). The CDR3 amino acid sequence is: CASYDRVDEQYF. The nucleotides read TGCGCCAGCTATGACAGGGTGGACGAGCAGTACTTC.